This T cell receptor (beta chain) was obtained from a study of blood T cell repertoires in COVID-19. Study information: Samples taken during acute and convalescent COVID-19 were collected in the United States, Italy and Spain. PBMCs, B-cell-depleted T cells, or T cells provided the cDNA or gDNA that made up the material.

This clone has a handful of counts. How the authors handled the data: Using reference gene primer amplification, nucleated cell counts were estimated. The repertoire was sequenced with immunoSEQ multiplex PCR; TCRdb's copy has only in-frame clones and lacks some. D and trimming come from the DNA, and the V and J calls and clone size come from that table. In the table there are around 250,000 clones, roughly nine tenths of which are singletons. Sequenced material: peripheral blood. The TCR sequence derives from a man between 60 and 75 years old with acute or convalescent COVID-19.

The CDR3 is CASSADLIRTEAFF. The CDR3 DNA is TGTGCCAGCAGCGCTGACTTGATAAGGACTGAAGCTTTCTTT. The V and J genes are TRBV9 and TRBJ1-1; the D is unclear. The germline CDR1 and CDR2 sequences are SGDLS and YYNGEE. The length of the CDR3 is 14 residues. With 3 bases removed from V and 5 bases from J, the gap between germline ends came to 14 bases.